This paragraph reports one T cell receptor beta chain. Its cognate antigen is unknown. 13 Jbeta primers and 60 Vbeta primers were used for the PCR. The method was immunoSEQ multiplex PCR; TCRdb's version includes in-frame clones alone and lacks a portion of them. Of around 170,000 clones listed, roughly 84% are singletons. This specimen comes from a study of cytomegalovirus exposure and HLA in healthy donors. The overall study: Early release data held about 85 million unique TCRs from HLA-typed donors. Points from the study as a whole: In an earlier analysis, in roughly 580 donors, most V segments appeared productive either ~87% or ~30% of the time. Looking again later, the authors saw that most CMV-associated TCR beta chains seemed HLA-restricted.

The CDR3 extends over 15 amino acids. Germline V gene sequence: CDR1 MNHNS, CDR2 SASEGT. The V end lost 1 base, the J end lost 1 base, and 10 bases lay between the germline ends. Sequencing input: PBMCs. The receptor comes from a woman between 50 and 59 years old in good health and CMV-seropositive. V gene TRBV6-1 combines with J gene TRBJ1-1; D unresolved. The CDR3 is CASSEGGRKNTEAFF. The CDR3 DNA reads TGTGCCAGCAGTGAAGGAGGCAGAAAGAACACTGAAGCTTTCTTT.